Listed here is a single TCR beta chain. Germline lookup yields CDR1 MNHEY and CDR2 SMNVEV (reference sequence). CDR3 length: 14 amino acids. With 5 bases removed from V and 0 bases from J, the gap between germline ends came to 8 bases. Repertoires were generated with immunoSEQ multiplex PCR, while TCRdb's copy carries only in-frame clones and drops some. The data hold about 40,000 clones, with about 90% observed a single time. These data belong to a study of T cell changes during pregnancy in multiple sclerosis. The sequence was obtained from a female donor with multiple sclerosis, enrolled in a pregnancy study. The gene calls are TRBV27 and TRBJ1-5; D is perhaps TRBD1 (6 bases). This sample comprised CD4+ T cells from peripheral blood mononuclear cells, obtained before pregnancy. The CDR3 bases are TGTGCCAGCAGTCGGACAGTTAGCAATCAGCCCCAGCATTTT. Protein sequence: CASSRTVSNQPQHF.